This TCR beta chain was sequenced for a study of T cell repertoires in cytomegalovirus infection. TCRdb used MiXCR to reprocess the reads, holding one entry per CDR3 protein. The data contain around 140,000 distinct CDR3 sequences, 5% to 6.5% of them singletons. This CDR3 contains 15 residues. V was clipped by 5 bases and J by 9 bases, with 22 bases between them. Germline CDR1 reads SGHVS; CDR2 reads FQNEAQ. Sequencing was carried out using PBMCs. The rearrangement joins TRBV7-8 to TRBJ2-5; TRBD2 might be the D (5 bases). This TCR was recovered from a human donor in good health (CMV status not recorded). Some clones in this sample may be carry-over from other donors' samples. The CDR3 is CASSPLWGVAEAQYF. Here the CDR3 DNA reads TGTGCCAGCAGCCCCTTATGGGGAGTGGCGGAGGCCCAGTACTTC.